Given below is one T cell receptor (beta chain) in context. The sample originates from a study of CD8 T cells in ankylosing spondylitis. One entry per CDR3 protein, called by TCRdb with MiXCR from the 5' RACE reads. This repertoire shows around 120,000 distinct CDR3 sequences, less than 25% found once; its top ten account for 10% to 15%. The V segment lost 4 bases and the J segment 1 base; nucleotides outside the gene matches: 10. Germline V gene sequence: CDR1 SGHVS, CDR2 FQNEAQ. The CDR3 length is 17 residues. This clonotype was obtained from a male donor with ankylosing spondylitis. The rearrangement links TRBV7-8 to TRBJ1-5, with TRBD1 identical over 7 bases. What was sequenced was synovial fluid, either unsorted or a sorted T cell fraction (not recorded which). The CDR3, as DNA: TGTGCCAGCAGCTCTCGTCTAGCGGGACAGAGCAATCAGCCCCAGCATTTT. Protein product: CASSSRLAGQSNQPQHF.